This T cell receptor beta chain is from a study of T cell repertoires in cytomegalovirus infection. One entry per CDR3 protein results from TCRdb running MiXCR on the reads. The table has over 300,000 distinct CDR3 sequences, about a sixth seen once; the top ten hold 12%. CDR1 is SGHRS, CDR2 YFSETQ, per germline. V lost 4 bases and J lost 6; bases outside the gene matches: 5. This CDR3 is built from 14 residues. This clonotype was seen ten or more times. V is TRBV5-1 and J is TRBJ1-5, with TRBD1 matching 9 bases. The sequence was collected from a human donor in good health (CMV status not recorded). Some clones in this sample may be carry-over from other donors' samples. Sequences were obtained from PBMCs. The CDR3 DNA follows: TGCGCCAGCAGCCCGGACAGGGGTACTCAGCCCCAGCATTTT. Protein: CASSPDRGTQPQHF.